These 24 T cell receptor beta chains share one sample of origin, sequenced in a study of blood T cell repertoires in COVID-19. TCRdb's copy holds only in-frame clones and misses some; the assay was immunoSEQ multiplex PCR. The sample yields roughly 170,000 clones, around 80% seen once. The source material was PBMCs or T cells enriched from blood (not recorded which). The source of these receptors is a woman aged 45-65 years in a cohort exposed to, infected with or recovered from COVID-19 (not recorded which).

The rearrangement links TRBV19 to TRBJ1-1; TRBD1 matches at 9 bases. The CDR3 runs 14 residues. V lost 8 bases to trimming and J lost 2 bases; unmatched junction nucleotides: 6. CDR1 and CDR2 from the germline V gene are LNHDA and SQIVND (reference sequence). CDR3 DNA: TGTGCCAGTGCTACGGGACAGGGAAACACTGAAGCTTTCTTT. The encoded protein is CASATGQGNTEAFF. Drawing the rest from reference TRBV19 and TRBJ1-1, the complete variable domain is DGGITQSPKYLFRKEGQNVTLSCEQNLNHDAMYWYRQDPGQGLRLIYYSQIVNDFQKGDIAEGYSVSREKKESFPLTVTSAQKNPTAFYLCASATGQGNTEAFFGQGTRLTVV.

This chain links TRBV27 with TRBJ2-5; D possibly corresponds to TRBD1 (5 bases). V was cut by 3 bases and J by 5 bases, with 10 bases left in between. Germline-derived CDR1 and CDR2 are MNHEY and SMNVEV (reference sequence). The CDR3 is 13 residues long. The CDR3 sequence: CASSFSGAETQYF. CDR3 DNA: TGTGCCAGCAGTTTCAGTGGGGCTGAGACCCAGTACTTC.

The V call is TRBV6-4, the J call TRBJ1-1; D unclear. The ends were cut back, 5 bases at V and 4 bases at J, with 14 bases in the middle. The CDR3 consists of 14 residues. Germline CDR1 MRHNA, CDR2 SNTAGT. For the CDR3, the DNA is TGTGCCAGCAGTCCCAAAGCTTATGGCACTGAAGCTTTCTTT. Translating it yields CASSPKAYGTEAFF.

This clone was picked up one time. The rearrangement uses TRBV30 and TRBJ2-1; 7 nucleotides agree with TRBD2. CDR3 length: 19 amino acids. V gave up 3 bases and J gave up 0 bases; unmatched junction bases: 17. CDR1 and CDR2 from the germline V gene are GTSNPN and SVGIG (reference sequence). The CDR3 DNA follows: TGTGCCTGGAGATATCGAGGTGGGGGGGGTACCGTCTCCTACAATGAGCAGTTCTTC. It codes for CAWRYRGGGGTVSYNEQFF.

The chain employs TRBV7-9 and TRBJ2-7, with a tentative D call TRBD2 (5 bases). This CDR3 region has 17 residues. Germline-derived CDR1 and CDR2 are SEHNR and FQNEAQ (reference sequence). V was clipped by 5 bases and J by 0 bases, with 20 bases between them. CDR3 in DNA: TGTGCCAGCAGCCAACTCGAGATCCCGGGGTACTCCTACGAGCAGTACTTC. It codes for CASSQLEIPGYSYEQYF.

The CDR3 DNA reads TGTGCCAGCAGCGCCCCAGAGGGAAATTATCAGCCCCAGCATTTT. This translates into CASSAPEGNYQPQHF. The rearrangement joins TRBV28 to TRBJ1-5; D is unclear. Looked up from germline, CDR1 is MDHEN and CDR2 is SYDVKM. The CDR3 is made up of 15 amino acids. The V end was cut by 6 bases, the J end by 5 bases, with 17 bases between. Together with reference TRBV28 and TRBJ1-5, the CDR3 gives the full variable domain: DVKVTQSSRYLVKRTGEKVFLECVQDMDHENMFWYRQDPGLGLRLIYFSYDVKMKEKGDIPEGYSVSREKKERFSLILESASTNQTSMYLCASSAPEGNYQPQHFGDGTRLSIL.

The chain uses TRBV7-3 and TRBJ2-1; a possible D gene is TRBD1 (7 bases). The V gene's germline CDR1 is SGHTA and CDR2 FQGTGA. CDR3 length equals 15 residues. The germline V and J ends were trimmed by 4 bases and 4 bases, with 14 bases remaining between them. CDR3 in DNA: TGTGCCAGCAGCTCCTCCCCAGGGGGGTACAATGAGCAGTTCTTC. Protein product: CASSSSPGGYNEQFF.

V and J are TRBV6-2 or TRBV6-3 and TRBJ1-5, with a possible D match to TRBD1 (5 bases). Trimming took 0 bases from V and 2 from J, leaving 11 bases between them. This CDR3 comprises 16 residues. Germline CDR1 reads MNHEY; CDR2 reads SVGEGT. CDR3 amino acids: CASSYSGGLGNQPQHF. CDR3 nucleotide sequence: TGTGCCAGCAGTTACTCTGGGGGACTCGGCAATCAGCCCCAGCATTTT.

The V gene is TRBV20-1, the J gene TRBJ2-5, with 10 bases fitting TRBD1. From germline, CDR1 is DFQATT and CDR2 SNEGSKA (reference sequence). V lost 3 bases, J lost 4 bases, and 8 bases stayed unmatched. CDR3 length: 15 residues. Here the CDR3 DNA reads TGCAGTGCTAGTCCGGGACAGGGGATATCAGAGACCCAGTACTTC. Translation: CSASPGQGISETQYF.

The J gene is TRBJ1-4, the V gene TRBV28, with 7 bases that match TRBD1. The ends lost 3 bases at V and 5 bases at J; junction bases unmatched: 6. This CDR3 has 15 residues. The germline CDR1 and CDR2 sequences are MDHEN and SYDVKM. CDR3 bases: TGTGCCAGCAGTTTTAAGAGGGGGCAGAATGAAAAACTGTTTTTT. It is translated as CASSFKRGQNEKLFF. The variable domain in full, completed from reference TRBV28 and TRBJ1-4, reads DVKVTQSSRYLVKRTGEKVFLECVQDMDHENMFWYRQDPGLGLRLIYFSYDVKMKEKGDIPEGYSVSREKKERFSLILESASTNQTSMYLCASSFKRGQNEKLFFGSGTQLSVL.

This CDR3 reads CASSAGTSGSSSYNEQFF. DNA of the CDR3: TGTGCCAGCAGCGCTGGGACTAGCGGCTCCAGCTCCTACAATGAGCAGTTCTTC. The chain carries TRBV5-4 and TRBJ2-1, with TRBD2 matching over 11 bases. V shed 4 bases and J 0 bases; nucleotides not matched to a gene: 9. Germline V gene lookup returns CDR1 SGHNT and CDR2 YYREEE (reference sequence). The CDR3 contains 18 residues.

The gene calls are TRBV6-5 and TRBJ2-7; TRBD1 aligns across 9 bases. The length of the CDR3 is 14 residues. Looked up from germline, CDR1 is MNHEY and CDR2 is SVGAGI. V shed 8 bases, J shed 0 bases, and the junction held 5 bases outside the gene matches. The CDR3 DNA is TGTGCCAGCCGAGGGACAGGGAGCTCCTACGAGCAGTACTTC. Encoded protein: CASRGTGSSYEQYF.

This clone has more than one count but fewer than ten. This chain links TRBV7-6 with TRBJ1-3; unclear D gene. CDR3 size: 15 residues. Trimming pared 5 bases from V and 4 bases from J, leaving 15 bases between. Germline V CDR1 and CDR2: SGHVS, FNYEAQ. The CDR3 sequence: CASSPFSGGGNTIYF. The CDR3 coding sequence is TGTGCCAGCAGCCCCTTTAGCGGAGGGGGAAACACCATATATTTT.

The chain links TRBV19 to TRBJ2-1; 10 bases match TRBD1. The CDR3 has 14 residues. CDR1 is LNHDA and CDR2 is SQIVND in the germline V gene (reference sequence). Trimming at V came to 6 bases and at J to 6 bases, leaving 5 bases not matched to a gene. The CDR3 here is CASRSGQGFNEQFF. The CDR3 DNA follows: TGTGCCAGTAGATCGGGACAGGGGTTCAATGAGCAGTTCTTC.

The chain uses TRBV19 and TRBJ1-6; possibly TRBD1 for D (5 bases). This CDR3 spans 13 amino acids. The V and J ends lost 7 bases and 7 bases respectively, with 11 bases between them. The germline CDR1 and CDR2 sequences are LNHDA and SQIVND (reference sequence). The CDR3: CASNWGVNSPLHF. CDR3 coding DNA: TGTGCCAGTAATTGGGGGGTAAATTCACCCCTCCACTTT.

This clone has a single count. The J gene is TRBJ1-5, the V gene TRBV27; 7 positions match TRBD1. The germline V gene encodes CDR1 MNHEY and CDR2 SMNVEV (reference sequence). V trimming: 8 bases; J trimming: 1 base; junction bases outside the gene matches: 5. The CDR3 is 14 residues long. This CDR3 reads CASAVTGSNQPQHF. The CDR3 DNA reads as TGTGCCAGCGCAGTGACAGGGAGCAATCAGCCCCAGCATTTT.

V gene TRBV18 combines with J gene TRBJ1-5; D remains ambiguous. V was trimmed by 5 bases and J by 1 base, leaving 18 bases between them. CDR1 is KGHSH and CDR2 is LQKENI in the germline V gene. The CDR3 is made up of 17 amino acids. The chain's CDR3 is CASSETPQSQSNQPQHF. The CDR3 DNA reads TGTGCCAGCTCAGAAACGCCACAATCCCAAAGCAATCAGCCCCAGCATTTT. The full variable domain, completed using reference TRBV18 and TRBJ1-5, is NAGVMQNPRHLVRRRGQEARLRCSPMKGHSHVYWYRQLPEEGLKFMVYLQKENIIDESGMPKERFSAEFPKEGPSILRIQQVVRGDSAAYFCASSETPQSQSNQPQHFGDGTRLSIL.

The chain uses TRBV29-1 and TRBJ2-1, with 8 bases matching TRBD2. The CDR3 is 15 residues long. Losses at the gene ends were 3 bases for V and 4 bases for J; bases not matched to a gene: 8. Germline assignment: CDR1 SQVTM and CDR2 ANQGSEA. The CDR3 DNA reads TGCAGCGTTGAGCCGGCGACTAGCGCTTACAATGAGCAGTTCTTC. It encodes CSVEPATSAYNEQFF.

This clone was counted a single time. This chain connects TRBV4-1 to TRBJ1-6; tentative D call: TRBD1 (5 bases). Germline CDR1 and CDR2: MGHRA and YSYEKL. V lost 6 bases to trimming and J lost 9 bases, with 9 bases between them. There are 12 residues in the CDR3. CDR3 loop: CASRGGPSPLHF. Here the CDR3 DNA reads TGCGCCAGCAGGGGGGGACCTTCACCCCTCCACTTT.

The CDR3 bases are TGCGCCAGCAGCCCTTCAACCGGGAACACTGAAGCTTTCTTT. Translation: CASSPSTGNTEAFF. This rearrangement joins TRBV5-1 to TRBJ1-1; D is unclear. CDR1 and CDR2 (germline): SGHRS, YFSETQ. With 4 bases removed from V and 1 base from J, the gap between germline ends came to 11 bases. The length of the CDR3 is 14 residues.

This chain joins TRBV15 and TRBJ2-7; TRBD1 aligns across 8 bases. Germline lookup yields CDR1 LNHNV and CDR2 YYDKDF (reference sequence). V gave up 9 bases and J gave up 0 bases; unmatched junction bases: 1. This CDR3 spans 12 amino acids. CDR3 in DNA: TGTGCCACGACAGGGGACTCCTACGAGCAGTACTTC. Translation: CATTGDSYEQYF.

J is TRBJ1-1 and V is TRBV7-2; maybe TRBD1 (5 bases). The CDR3 length is 14 residues. Germline V gene lookup returns CDR1 SGHTA and CDR2 FQGNSA. Deletions cut 2 bases from V and 3 bases from J, with 10 bases between. The CDR3 region has the DNA TGTGCCAGCAGCTTACGACGGGGGGACACTGAAGCTTTCTTT. Translation: CASSLRRGDTEAFF.

This clone came up a few times. CDR3 region: CASNSGIQETQYF. The CDR3 nucleotides read TGTGCCAGCAATTCCGGGATCCAAGAGACCCAGTACTTC. This chain uses TRBV2 with TRBJ2-5; D is perhaps TRBD2 (5 bases). V lost 7 bases to trimming and J lost 1 base, with 10 bases between them. The CDR3 totals 13 residues. Germline V gives CDR1 SNHLY, CDR2 FYNNEI.

This chain connects TRBV6-9 to TRBJ1-1; 11 nucleotides align to TRBD1. Germline CDR1 is MNHGY and CDR2 is SVAAGI. The CDR3 consists of 15 residues. The trim removed 5 bases at V and 4 bases at J, leaving 6 bases unmatched. CDR3 sequence (DNA): TGTGCCAGCAGTATTCGGACAGGGGGCTCCACTGAAGCTTTCTTT. Translation: CASSIRTGGSTEAFF.